The 23 T cell receptor beta chains presented below share a single source sample, sequenced in a study of CD8 T cells in Susac syndrome. The RNA, roughly 0.5 to 1 ug, was put through reverse transcription using random hexamers. MiXCR, run by TCRdb on the immunoSEQ multiplex PCR reads, gives a single entry per CDR3 protein. This sample has 210,000 or so distinct CDR3 sequences, with about 95% found just once. Sequencing was carried out using CD4+ T cells from PBMCs. The receptors come from a human donor with Susac syndrome.

The V call is TRBV5-1, the J call TRBJ1-1; D perhaps matches TRBD1 (5 bases). Germline V lookup: CDR1 SGHRS, CDR2 YFSETQ. CDR3 length equals 16 residues. V lost 4 bases to trimming and J lost 1 base, with 17 bases between them. CDR3 protein: CASSPSDTPRNTEAFF. The CDR3 coding sequence is TGCGCCAGCAGCCCGTCGGACACTCCTCGGAACACTGAAGCTTTCTTT.

The rearrangement links TRBV2 to TRBJ2-7; TRBD1 matches at 7 bases. The CDR3 is 17 amino acids. With V trimmed by 6 bases and J by 0 bases, 14 bases remained unmatched. Germline assignment: CDR1 SNHLY and CDR2 FYNNEI. CDR3 sequence (DNA): TGTGCCAGCAGGCCGCCAGGGAAGAGGGACAGCTCCTACGAGCAGTACTTC. Its translation is CASRPPGKRDSSYEQYF.

The V gene is TRBV9, the J gene TRBJ1-1, with no clear D. The germline CDR1 and CDR2 sequences are SGDLS and YYNGEE. The V gene lost 0 bases and the J gene lost 9 bases, with 12 bases spanning the gap. The CDR3 consists of 13 residues. This CDR3 is CASSVEDGGQAFF. DNA of the CDR3: TGTGCCAGCAGCGTAGAGGACGGCGGACAAGCTTTCTTT.

The J gene is TRBJ2-3, the V gene TRBV3-1; D gene uncertain. The germline V and J ends were trimmed by 6 bases and 2 bases, with 9 bases remaining between them. The CDR3 consists of 13 residues. Per germline, CDR1 LGHDT and CDR2 YNNKEL (reference sequence). The CDR3 sequence is CASRAGYTDTQYF. For the CDR3, the DNA is TGTGCCAGCAGGGCAGGATACACAGATACGCAGTATTTT.

This rearrangement joins TRBV7-2 to TRBJ1-1, with 7 bases lining up with TRBD1. The germline V gene encodes CDR1 SGHTA and CDR2 FQGNSA. Trimming removed 5 bases from V and 0 bases from J; junction bases left unmatched: 3. The CDR3 consists of 14 residues. Written as DNA, the CDR3 is TGTGCCAGCAGCCAGGGGGGGGTGAACACTGAAGCTTTCTTT. Translating it yields CASSQGGVNTEAFF. Drawing the rest from reference TRBV7-2 and TRBJ1-1, the complete variable domain is GAGVSQSPSNKVTEKGKDVELRCDPISGHTALYWYRQSLGQGLEFLIYFQGNSAPDKSGLPSDRFSAERTGGSVSTLTIQRTQQEDSAVYLCASSQGGVNTEAFFGQGTRLTVV.

The rearrangement links TRBV30 to TRBJ1-6, with no clear D. V lost 1 base and J 7 bases, leaving 8 bases between the germline ends. Germline V gene data show CDR1 as GTSNPN and CDR2 as SVGIG (reference sequence). The CDR3 totals 13 residues. The DNA for the CDR3 is TGTGCCTGGAGTGGGGGAGCGAATTCACCCCTCCACTTT. Amino acids: CAWSGGANSPLHF.

This chain joins TRBV6-2 or TRBV6-3 and TRBJ2-1; 12 positions match TRBD2. J lost 2 bases, V lost 5 bases, and 4 bases had no gene match. CDR1 and CDR2 (germline): MNHEY, SVGEGT. This CDR3 region has 16 residues. The CDR3 nucleotides read TGTGCCAGCAGTCCCCGACTAGCGGGAGCCTACAATGAGCAGTTCTTC. It specifies CASSPRLAGAYNEQFF.

CDR3 coding DNA: TGTGCCAGCAGCGGATCCGGGACTAGGAGTGGGGGAGAGACCCAGTACTTC. This gives the protein CASSGSGTRSGGETQYF. This sequence joins TRBV11-1 and TRBJ2-5, with 8 bases lining up with TRBD2. Germline CDR1 reads SGHAT; CDR2 reads FQDESV (reference sequence). V lost 5 bases to trimming and J lost 4 bases; unmatched junction nucleotides: 15. The CDR3 has 17 amino acids.

The chain recombines TRBV6-2 or TRBV6-3 with TRBJ2-1; 13 bases line up with TRBD2. Germline V gives CDR1 MNHEY, CDR2 SVGEGT. Germline trimming cut 2 bases from V and 6 bases from J; bases unmatched to any gene: 1. The CDR3 has 15 amino acids. The CDR3 reads CASSYGTSGVNEQFF. The CDR3 DNA reads as TGTGCCAGCAGTTACGGGACTAGCGGGGTCAATGAGCAGTTCTTC.

The chain has TRBV11-3 and TRBJ2-2; D is possibly TRBD2 (7 bases). The germline CDR1 and CDR2 sequences are SGHNT and YENEEA. This CDR3 has 16 residues. With 5 bases removed from V and 8 bases from J, the gap between germline ends came to 21 bases. The CDR3 nucleotides are TGTGCCAGCAGCCCGCGTCCCGGGGGGCTAACGGGGGAGCTGTTTTTT. As protein: CASSPRPGGLTGELFF. Full variable domain (missing parts from reference TRBV11-3 and TRBJ2-2): EAGVVQSPRYKIIEKKQPVAFWCNPISGHNTLYWYLQNLGQGPELLIRYENEEAVDDSQLPKDRFSAERLKGVDSTLKIQPAELGDSAVYLCASSPRPGGLTGELFFGEGSRLTVL.

The J gene is TRBJ2-1, the V gene TRBV9; 12 nucleotides align to TRBD1. This CDR3 region has 19 residues. V shed 4 bases and J 1 base; nucleotides not matched to a gene: 12. Germline values: CDR1 SGDLS, CDR2 YYNGEE. The CDR3: CASSLPGQGAPSSYNEQFF. The DNA for the CDR3 is TGTGCCAGCAGCCTCCCGGGACAGGGGGCTCCATCTTCCTACAATGAGCAGTTCTTC.

The V gene is TRBV9, the J gene TRBJ1-6, with TRBD1 matching over 7 bases. CDR1 and CDR2 (germline): SGDLS, YYNGEE. The V segment lost 4 bases and the J segment 7 bases; nucleotides outside the gene matches: 8. CDR3 size: 15 residues. CDR3 DNA sequence: TGTGCCAGCAGCCCCTCCGGGACAGCAAATTCACCCCTCCACTTT. This translates into CASSPSGTANSPLHF.

Here the CDR3 reads CASRLQGRETQYF. The CDR3 coding sequence is TGTGCCAGCAGATTACAGGGTCGTGAGACCCAGTACTTC. The chain has TRBV12-3 or TRBV12-4 and TRBJ2-5; D is perhaps TRBD1 (6 bases). V was shortened by 6 bases and J by 5 bases, with 13 bases between the two germline ends. The CDR3 is 13 amino acids.

The chain employs TRBV28 and TRBJ1-1; no clear D gene. V was cut by 6 bases and J by 6 bases, with 14 bases left in between. Looked up from germline, CDR1 is MDHEN and CDR2 is SYDVKM. The CDR3 contains 13 residues. CDR3 in DNA: TGTGCCAGCAGCCTCCAGGAGGACTCTGAAGCTTTCTTT. It codes for CASSLQEDSEAFF.

This chain uses TRBV20-1 with TRBJ2-5; 7 bases align to TRBD2. Germline loops: CDR1 DFQATT, CDR2 SNEGSKA (reference sequence). The V gene end was trimmed by 6 bases and the J gene end by 5 bases; junction bases not matched to a gene: 15. The CDR3 has 15 residues. The CDR3 is CSAPTLASTRETQYF. Here the CDR3 DNA reads TGCAGTGCGCCCACACTAGCGTCGACGCGTGAGACCCAGTACTTC.

The chain combines TRBV9 with TRBJ2-7, with TRBD2 identical over 7 bases. Germline trimming cut 0 bases from V and 3 bases from J; bases unmatched to any gene: 3. Per germline, CDR1 SGDLS and CDR2 YYNGEE. The CDR3 spans 14 residues. CDR3 region: CASSVDGGSYEQYF. In DNA, the CDR3 is TGTGCCAGCAGCGTAGACGGGGGGAGCTACGAGCAGTACTTC.

The chain combines TRBV28 with TRBJ2-3; maybe TRBD1 (6 bases). V was cut by 8 bases and J by 5 bases, with 11 bases left in between. The CDR3 covers 12 residues. Per the germline V gene, CDR1 is MDHEN and CDR2 is SYDVKM. DNA of the CDR3: TGTGCCAGCTCAAGGGGGAAAGATACGCAGTATTTT. Encoded protein: CASSRGKDTQYF.

V usage is TRBV30 and J usage is TRBJ1-6; D gene unclear. Germline CDR1 reads GTSNPN; CDR2 reads SVGIG (reference sequence). The CDR3 is 13 residues long. Trimming shortened V by 3 bases and J by 8 bases, and 11 bases separated the two germline ends. The CDR3 loop reads CAWREGRDSPLHF. The CDR3 DNA follows: TGTGCCTGGAGAGAGGGTAGAGATTCACCCCTCCACTTT.

V usage is TRBV6-1 and J usage is TRBJ1-1, with a possible D match to TRBD1 (6 bases). V was shortened by 0 bases and J by 4 bases, with 6 bases between the two germline ends. Germline V gene data show CDR1 as MNHNS and CDR2 as SASEGT. The CDR3 runs 13 residues. For the CDR3, the DNA is TGTGCCAGCAGTGAAGCAGGGGGCACTGAAGCTTTCTTT. Its protein product is CASSEAGGTEAFF.

The chain has TRBV20-1 and TRBJ1-2; 7 bases are shared with TRBD1. This CDR3 region has 13 residues. The germline CDR1 and CDR2 sequences are DFQATT and SNEGSKA (reference sequence). The V gene end was trimmed by 3 bases and the J gene end by 3 bases; junction bases not matched to a gene: 4. This CDR3 reads CSASGRGDYGYTF. For the CDR3, the DNA is TGCAGTGCTAGTGGCAGGGGGGACTATGGCTACACCTTC.

The chain has TRBV9 and TRBJ1-3, with D possibly TRBD1 on 6 matching bases. Trimming stripped 2 bases from V and 4 bases from J, with 19 bases between. This CDR3 comprises 17 residues. The germline V gene encodes CDR1 SGDLS and CDR2 YYNGEE. CDR3 DNA: TGTGCCAGCAGCGTGTATGGAACAGGGAGGTTGGGAAACACCATATATTTT. This gives the protein CASSVYGTGRLGNTIYF.

This rearrangement joins TRBV7-9 to TRBJ1-1; TRBD1 is a possible D gene (5 bases). V gave up 4 bases and J gave up 6 bases, with 12 bases separating them. The germline CDR1 and CDR2 sequences are SEHNR and FQNEAQ (reference sequence). CDR3 length equals 13 residues. The CDR3 sequence: CASSSPGHSEAFF. DNA for the CDR3: TGTGCCAGCAGCTCACCCGGACACTCTGAAGCTTTCTTT.

This clonotype has just one count. This chain joins TRBV12-3 or TRBV12-4 and TRBJ2-5; TRBD1 matches 7 bases. This CDR3 region has 15 residues. The junction had 8 bases not matched to a gene; V was cut back by 6 bases and J by 1 base. DNA of the CDR3: TGTGCCAGCAGGTCACAGGGGCCCTTCCAAGAGACCCAGTACTTC. Translated: CASRSQGPFQETQYF.